The T cell receptor (beta chain) described here comes from a study of cytomegalovirus exposure and HLA in healthy donors. Study-wide results and limits: The tendency of first-cohort TCR clusters to co-occur in the 100 to 150 validation repertoires emerged from a later analysis. Specificity for CMV antigens was confirmed in vitro for a few of the CMV-associated chains.

This clone was counted a single time. Its antigen is currently unknown. Here immunoSEQ multiplex PCR was the method, and the copy in TCRdb shows in-frame clones only, minus some. In the table there are hundreds of thousands of clones, about 86% of which are singletons. The V end was cut by 4 bases, the J end by 3 bases, with 12 bases between. The germline CDR1 and CDR2 sequences are MDHEN and SYDVKM. The CDR3 has 15 residues. Sequencing input: PBMCs. This TCR derives from a man aged 18 to 29 in good health and CMV-seronegative. This sequence joins TRBV28 and TRBJ1-4; weak D call: TRBD1 (6 bases). CDR3 sequence: CASSSTTGPNEKLFF. Written as DNA, the CDR3 is TGTGCCAGCAGTTCGACGACAGGACCTAATGAAAAACTGTTTTTT.